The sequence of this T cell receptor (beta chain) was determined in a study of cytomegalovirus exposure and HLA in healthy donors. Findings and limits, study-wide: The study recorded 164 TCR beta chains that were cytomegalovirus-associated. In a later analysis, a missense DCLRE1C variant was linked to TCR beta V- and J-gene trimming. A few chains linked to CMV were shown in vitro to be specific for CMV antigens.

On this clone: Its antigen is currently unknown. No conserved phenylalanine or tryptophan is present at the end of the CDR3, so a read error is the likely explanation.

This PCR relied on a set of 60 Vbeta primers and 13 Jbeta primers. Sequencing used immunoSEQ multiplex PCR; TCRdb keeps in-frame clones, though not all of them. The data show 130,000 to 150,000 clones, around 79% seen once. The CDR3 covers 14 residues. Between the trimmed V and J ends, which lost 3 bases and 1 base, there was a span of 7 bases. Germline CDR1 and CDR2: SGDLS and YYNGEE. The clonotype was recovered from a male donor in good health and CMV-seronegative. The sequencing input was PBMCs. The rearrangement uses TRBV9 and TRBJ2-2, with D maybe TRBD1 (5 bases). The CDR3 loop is CASSADRNTGELFV. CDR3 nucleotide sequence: TGTGCCAGCAGCGCAGACAGGAACACCGGGGAGCTGTTTGTT.